The 20 T cell receptor beta chains in this list originate from one sample, sequenced in a study of T cell responses to AZD1222 COVID-19 vaccine. Here immunoSEQ multiplex PCR was the method, and the copy in TCRdb shows in-frame clones only, minus some. Counted here are about 120,000 clones, approximately 90% occurring once; the ten biggest clones make up more than 1.5%. The material sequenced was peripheral blood, taken on day 0 of AZD1222 vaccination. These receptors came from an adult in good health.

This clone has just one count. The chain combines TRBV19 with TRBJ1-2; 9 bases agree with TRBD1. Losses at the gene ends were 6 bases for V and 3 bases for J; bases not matched to a gene: 8. The length of the CDR3 is 15 residues. Germline values: CDR1 LNHDA, CDR2 SQIVND (reference sequence). CDR3 protein: CASSPPGQGHYGYTF. The CDR3 coding sequence is TGTGCCAGTAGCCCTCCGGGACAGGGACACTATGGCTACACCTTC. Together with reference TRBV19 and TRBJ1-2, the CDR3 gives the full variable domain: DGGITQSPKYLFRKEGQNVTLSCEQNLNHDAMYWYRQDPGQGLRLIYYSQIVNDFQKGDIAEGYSVSREKKESFPLTVTSAQKNPTAFYLCASSPPGQGHYGYTFGSGTRLTVV.

The sample holds one count of this clone. The chain carries TRBV29-1 and TRBJ2-5; tentatively, D is TRBD1 (5 bases). The CDR3 extends over 14 amino acids. Trimming pared 6 bases from V and 5 bases from J, leaving 19 bases between. Germline V gene lookup returns CDR1 SQVTM and CDR2 ANQGSEA. CDR3 sequence reads: CSVHLGSGYETQYF. Written as DNA, the CDR3 is TGCAGCGTCCATCTCGGGTCAGGGTACGAGACCCAGTACTTC.

This chain links TRBV11-3 with TRBJ2-1, with D tentatively TRBD2 (6 bases). The CDR3 contains 16 residues. Germline assignment: CDR1 SGHNT and CDR2 YENEEA. V lost 5 bases and J 4 bases, leaving 18 bases between the germline ends. This CDR3 reads CASSKRVAGGYNEQFF. The CDR3 region has the DNA TGTGCCAGCAGCAAAAGGGTGGCTGGGGGGTACAATGAGCAGTTCTTC.

The rearrangement joins TRBV3-1 (or the pseudogene TRBV3-2) to TRBJ2-5; 9 bases agree with TRBD2. This CDR3 has 16 residues. Looked up from germline, CDR1 is LGHDT and CDR2 is YNNKEL (reference sequence). J gave up 5 bases and V 3 bases, and 10 bases lay outside the gene matches. In DNA, the CDR3 is TGTGCCAGCAGCCATAGCGGGAGTTTGAGCGGGGAGACCCAGTACTTC. This translates into CASSHSGSLSGETQYF.

This clone was seen only once. V gene TRBV4-1 combines with J gene TRBJ1-3; unclear D gene. CDR3 size: 17 residues. Germline CDR1 MGHRA, CDR2 YSYEKL. V lost 0 bases to trimming and J lost 0 bases, with 12 bases between them. The chain's CDR3 is CASSQESVKVSGNTIYF. CDR3 nucleotides: TGCGCCAGCAGCCAAGAGAGCGTGAAAGTCTCTGGAAACACCATATATTTT.

With respect to this clone: The identical CDR3 is also encoded by other nucleotide sequences in the sample. This chain links TRBV7-6 with TRBJ1-2; a weak D match, TRBD1 (6 bases). The CDR3 covers 13 residues. V lost 5 bases and J lost 2, with 9 bases in between. Germline CDR1 SGHVS, CDR2 FNYEAQ. CDR3 protein: CASSPQGNYGYTF. Here the CDR3 DNA reads TGTGCCAGCAGCCCGCAGGGGAACTATGGCTACACCTTC.

V and J are TRBV5-6 and TRBJ1-1, with D possibly TRBD1 on 5 matching bases. Germline values: CDR1 SGHDT, CDR2 YYEEEE. The CDR3 spans 13 residues. The V gene lost 1 base and the J gene lost 7 bases, with 11 bases spanning the gap. The CDR3 here is CASSLQGLGEAFF. The CDR3 DNA reads as TGTGCCAGCAGCTTGCAGGGATTGGGTGAAGCTTTCTTT.

The chain combines TRBV19 with TRBJ2-7; the D is unclear. The germline V and J ends were trimmed by 3 bases and 7 bases, with 19 bases remaining between them. CDR3 size: 15 residues. The germline V gene has CDR1 LNHDA and CDR2 SQIVND (reference sequence). The CDR3 reads CASSMSPQSPREQYF. Written as DNA, the CDR3 is TGTGCCAGTAGTATGTCCCCACAGAGTCCGAGGGAGCAGTACTTC.

The gene calls are TRBV4-1 and TRBJ2-7, with D maybe TRBD2 (5 bases). The CDR3 is made up of 16 amino acids. CDR1 and CDR2 from the germline V gene are MGHRA and YSYEKL. V shed 1 base and J shed 1 base, with 14 bases lying between them. This CDR3 reads CASSQVATGLSYEQYF. In nucleotides, the CDR3 is TGCGCCAGCAGCCAAGTGGCGACCGGACTTTCCTACGAGCAGTACTTC.

The rearrangement links TRBV5-1 to TRBJ1-1; tentatively, D is TRBD1 (6 bases). The CDR3 is 15 residues long. Deletions cut 0 bases from V and 1 base from J, with 10 bases between. Germline CDR1 reads SGHRS; CDR2 reads YFSETQ. CDR3 amino acids: CASSLGTQGNTEAFF. The CDR3 DNA sequence: TGCGCCAGCAGCTTGGGAACACAGGGGAACACTGAAGCTTTCTTT.

This clone showed up just a few times. This sequence joins TRBV27 and TRBJ1-5; perhaps TRBD1 as D (6 bases). V lost 6 bases, J lost 7 bases, and 13 bases lay in between. The V gene's germline CDR1 is MNHEY and CDR2 SMNVEV (reference sequence). The CDR3 length is 13 residues. The CDR3 is CASRTGIMQPQHF. DNA of the CDR3: TGTGCCAGCAGGACAGGAATAATGCAGCCCCAGCATTTT.

The chain uses TRBV24-1 and TRBJ1-2; D is ambiguous. The germline CDR1 and CDR2 sequences are KGHDR and SFDVKD. Trimming removed 7 bases at V and 3 bases at J, with 20 bases between. The length of the CDR3 is 16 residues. CDR3 sequence (DNA): TGTGCCACCAGCACCGGGATCCCCCCGAACGACTATGGCTACACCTTC. It translates to CATSTGIPPNDYGYTF.

As DNA, the CDR3 is TGTGCCTGGAGTCTGGGAACTGAAGCTTTCTTT. It yields the protein CAWSLGTEAFF. The chain has TRBV30 and TRBJ1-1; no reliable D call. This CDR3 contains 11 residues. The V end was cut by 2 bases, the J end by 5 bases, with 6 bases between. Germline CDR1 reads GTSNPN; CDR2 reads SVGIG (reference sequence).

The gene calls are TRBV3-1 (or the pseudogene TRBV3-2) and TRBJ2-7; TRBD2 is a possible D gene (5 bases). The V end was cut by 1 base, the J end by 5 bases, with 12 bases between. The CDR3 is made up of 14 amino acids. Germline CDR1 and CDR2: LGHDT and YNNKEL (reference sequence). In DNA form, the CDR3 reads TGTGCCAGCAGCCAAGTGGGGAGAGGGAACGAGCAGTACTTC. It encodes CASSQVGRGNEQYF.

The chain couples TRBV6-2 or TRBV6-3 to TRBJ2-7, with 10 nucleotides matching TRBD2. Germline CDR1 and CDR2: MNHEY and SVGEGT. The CDR3 loop spans 16 amino acids. The V and J ends lost 0 bases and 7 bases, in that order; junction bases with no gene match: 9. DNA for the CDR3: TGTGCCAGCAGTTACTCGGCAAGCGGGAGGGCCAAGGAGCAGTACTTC. It encodes CASSYSASGRAKEQYF.

The rearrangement joins TRBV18 to TRBJ2-7; 7 bases are shared with TRBD2. Germline CDR1 is KGHSH and CDR2 is LQKENI. J was trimmed by 3 bases and V by 4 bases; bases with no gene match: 6. This CDR3 contains 14 residues. For the CDR3, the DNA is TGTGCCAGCTCACTGTTAGCGGGTAGCTACGAGCAGTACTTC. Protein: CASSLLAGSYEQYF.

The CDR3 here is CASSPGSYEQYF. CDR3 DNA: TGCGCCAGCAGCCCTGGCTCCTACGAGCAGTACTTC. The rearrangement joins TRBV5-1 to TRBJ2-7; D gene uncertain. Deletions cut 4 bases from V and 0 bases from J, with 5 bases between. CDR1 is SGHRS and CDR2 is YFSETQ in the germline V gene. CDR3 length: 12 amino acids.

The V and J genes are TRBV6-4 and TRBJ1-1, with 7 bases fitting TRBD1. V trimming: 6 bases; J trimming: 4 bases; junction bases outside the gene matches: 5. CDR3 length equals 13 residues. The germline CDR1 and CDR2 sequences are MRHNA and SNTAGT. CDR3 nucleotide sequence: TGTGCCAGCAGCTCCGACAGGGCCACTGAAGCTTTCTTT. As protein: CASSSDRATEAFF.

V is TRBV27 and J is TRBJ1-6; D remains ambiguous. CDR3 length: 14 amino acids. Germline V lookup: CDR1 MNHEY, CDR2 SMNVEV (reference sequence). V gave up 5 bases and J gave up 7 bases, with 12 bases separating them. Written as DNA, the CDR3 is TGTGCCAGCAGTCCAGGCTTGGTGAATTCACCCCTCCACTTT. Its protein product is CASSPGLVNSPLHF.

The genes are TRBV21-1 and TRBJ1-5. TRBV21-1 is given as a pseudogene. The CDR3 has 14 residues. CDR3 sequence (DNA): TGTGCCAGGGGAACGGTTTATAGCAATCAGCCCCAGCATTTT. This gives the protein CARGTVYSNQPQHF.